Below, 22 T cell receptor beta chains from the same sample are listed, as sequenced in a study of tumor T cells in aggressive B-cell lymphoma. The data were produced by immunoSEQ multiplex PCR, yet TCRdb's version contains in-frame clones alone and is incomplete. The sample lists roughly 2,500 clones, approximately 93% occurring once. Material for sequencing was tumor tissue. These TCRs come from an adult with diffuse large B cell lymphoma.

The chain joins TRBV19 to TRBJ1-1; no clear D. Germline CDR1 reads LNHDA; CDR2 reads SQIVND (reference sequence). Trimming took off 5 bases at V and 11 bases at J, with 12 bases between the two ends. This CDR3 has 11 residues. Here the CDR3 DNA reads TGTGCCAGTAGTTTCGGTATATCTGCTTTCTTT. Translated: CASSFGISAFF. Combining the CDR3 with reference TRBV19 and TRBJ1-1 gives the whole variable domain DGGITQSPKYLFRKEGQNVTLSCEQNLNHDAMYWYRQDPGQGLRLIYYSQIVNDFQKGDIAEGYSVSREKKESFPLTVTSAQKNPTAFYLCASSFGISAFFGQGTRLTVV.

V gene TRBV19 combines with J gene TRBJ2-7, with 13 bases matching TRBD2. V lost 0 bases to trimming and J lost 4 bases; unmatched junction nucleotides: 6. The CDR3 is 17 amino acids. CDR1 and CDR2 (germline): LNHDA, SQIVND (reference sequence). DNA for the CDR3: TGTGCCAGTAGTATAGATCCCGGACTAGCGGGAGCTTACGAGCAGTACTTC. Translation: CASSIDPGLAGAYEQYF. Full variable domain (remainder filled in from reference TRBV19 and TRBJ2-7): DGGITQSPKYLFRKEGQNVTLSCEQNLNHDAMYWYRQDPGQGLRLIYYSQIVNDFQKGDIAEGYSVSREKKESFPLTVTSAQKNPTAFYLCASSIDPGLAGAYEQYFGPGTRLTVT.

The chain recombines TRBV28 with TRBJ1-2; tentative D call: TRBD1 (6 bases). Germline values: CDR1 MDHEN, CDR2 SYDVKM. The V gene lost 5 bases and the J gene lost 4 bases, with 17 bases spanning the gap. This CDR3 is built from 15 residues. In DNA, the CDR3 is TGTGCCAGCAGTCTCTCAGGGGTTGCGGGCTATGGCTACACCTTC. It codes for CASSLSGVAGYGYTF.

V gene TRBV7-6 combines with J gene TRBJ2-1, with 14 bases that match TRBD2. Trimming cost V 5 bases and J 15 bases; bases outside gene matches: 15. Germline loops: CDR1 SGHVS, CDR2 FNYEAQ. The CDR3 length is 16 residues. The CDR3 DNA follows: TGTGCCAGCAGCCATCCTCCCGGGACTAGCGGGGGCCACCCGTTCTTC. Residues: CASSHPPGTSGGHPFF.

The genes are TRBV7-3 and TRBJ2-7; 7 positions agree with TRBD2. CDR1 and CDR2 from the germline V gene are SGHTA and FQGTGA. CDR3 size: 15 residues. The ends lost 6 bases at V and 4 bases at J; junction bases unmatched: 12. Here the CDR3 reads CASSPGLGVGYEQYF. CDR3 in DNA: TGTGCCAGCAGTCCTGGACTAGGCGTAGGGTACGAGCAGTACTTC.

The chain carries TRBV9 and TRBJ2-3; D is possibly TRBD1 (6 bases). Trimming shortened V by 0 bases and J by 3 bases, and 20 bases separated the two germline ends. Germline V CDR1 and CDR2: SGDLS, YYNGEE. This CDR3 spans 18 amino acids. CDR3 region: CASSVDQGTPLVTDTQYF. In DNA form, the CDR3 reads TGTGCCAGCAGCGTAGATCAAGGGACACCTCTAGTAACAGATACGCAGTATTTT.

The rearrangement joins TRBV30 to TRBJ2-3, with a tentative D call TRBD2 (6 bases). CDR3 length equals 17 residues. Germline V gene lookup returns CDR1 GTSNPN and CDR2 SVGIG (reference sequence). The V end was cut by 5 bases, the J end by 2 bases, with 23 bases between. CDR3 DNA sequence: TGTGCCTGGGGGAACCGTCTATTAGCGGAGAACACAGATACGCAGTATTTT. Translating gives CAWGNRLLAENTDTQYF.

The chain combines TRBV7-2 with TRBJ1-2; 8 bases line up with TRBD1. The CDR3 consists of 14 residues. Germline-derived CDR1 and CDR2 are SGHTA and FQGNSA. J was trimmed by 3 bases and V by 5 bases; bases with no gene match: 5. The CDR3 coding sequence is TGTGCCAGCAGCCCGACAGGGGTTGACTATGGCTACACCTTC. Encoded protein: CASSPTGVDYGYTF.

Written as DNA, the CDR3 is TGCGCCAGCAGCCAAGCTTCCGGGACATTGAACACTGAAGCTTTCTTT. Residues: CASSQASGTLNTEAFF. The rearrangement links TRBV4-1 to TRBJ1-1, with D possibly TRBD1 on 6 matching bases. CDR1 and CDR2 (germline): MGHRA, YSYEKL. V lost 1 base to trimming and J lost 0 bases, with 12 bases between them. CDR3 length: 16 amino acids.

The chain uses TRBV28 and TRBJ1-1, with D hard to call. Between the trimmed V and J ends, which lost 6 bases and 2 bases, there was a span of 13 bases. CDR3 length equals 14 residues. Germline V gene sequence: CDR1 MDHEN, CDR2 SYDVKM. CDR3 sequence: CASSVFTANTEAFF. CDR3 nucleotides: TGTGCCAGCAGCGTATTTACAGCTAACACTGAAGCTTTCTTT.

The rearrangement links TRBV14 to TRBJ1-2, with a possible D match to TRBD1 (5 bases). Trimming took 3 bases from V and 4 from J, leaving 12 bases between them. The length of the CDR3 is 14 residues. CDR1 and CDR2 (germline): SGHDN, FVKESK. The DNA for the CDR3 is TGTGCCAGCAGCCAGGGGGGACCGCTCTATGGCTACACCTTC. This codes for CASSQGGPLYGYTF.

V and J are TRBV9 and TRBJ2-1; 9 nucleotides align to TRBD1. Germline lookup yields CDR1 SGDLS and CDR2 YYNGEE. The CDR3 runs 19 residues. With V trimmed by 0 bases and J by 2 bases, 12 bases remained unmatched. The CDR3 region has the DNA TGTGCCAGCAGCGTAGCTCCGGGACAGGGAAACCCTCCCTACAATGAGCAGTTCTTC. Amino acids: CASSVAPGQGNPPYNEQFF.

In DNA form, the CDR3 reads TGTGCCAGCAGTAACCGGGACAGTGGCACAGATACGCAGTATTTT. Residues: CASSNRDSGTDTQYF. The rearrangement joins TRBV28 to TRBJ2-3, with TRBD1 matching 7 bases. The CDR3 loop spans 15 amino acids. Per the germline V gene, CDR1 is MDHEN and CDR2 is SYDVKM. Trimming cost V 5 bases and J 1 base; bases outside gene matches: 6.

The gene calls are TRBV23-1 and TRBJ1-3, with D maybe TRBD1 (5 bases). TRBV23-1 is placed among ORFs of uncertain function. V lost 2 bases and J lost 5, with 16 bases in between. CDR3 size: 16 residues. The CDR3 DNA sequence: TGCGCCAGCAGTCAAAAGGGCAGGGCCCGTCGAAACACCATATATTTT. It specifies CASSQKGRARRNTIYF.

The CDR3: CASSLVGQLNTEAFF. CDR3 sequence (DNA): TGCGCCAGCAGCTTGGTGGGGCAGCTGAACACTGAAGCTTTCTTT. The chain uses TRBV5-1 and TRBJ1-1, with D possibly being TRBD1 (5 bases). This CDR3 has 15 amino acids. Trimming pared 0 bases from V and 0 bases from J, leaving 9 bases between. Germline V CDR1 and CDR2: SGHRS, YFSETQ.

The DNA of the CDR3 is TGTGCCAGCAGCTACGGGGGGAGCCAAGATACGCAGTATTTT. It specifies CASSYGGSQDTQYF. V gene TRBV11-3 combines with J gene TRBJ2-3; 7 bases are a match to TRBD2. The CDR3 length is 14 residues. The ends lost 4 bases at V and 5 bases at J; junction bases unmatched: 6. Germline V gives CDR1 SGHNT, CDR2 YENEEA.

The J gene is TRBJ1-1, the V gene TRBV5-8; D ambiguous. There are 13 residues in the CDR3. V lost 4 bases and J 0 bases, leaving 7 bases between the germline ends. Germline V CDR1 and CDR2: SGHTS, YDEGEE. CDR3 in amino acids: CASSLTMNTEAFF. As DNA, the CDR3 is TGTGCCAGCAGCCTTACAATGAACACTGAAGCTTTCTTT.

CDR3 bases: TGCGCCAGCAGCCAACTCGCAGCAGGACTAGCGCTCAATGAGCAGTTCTTC. This gives the protein CASSQLAAGLALNEQFF. The chain recombines TRBV4-1 with TRBJ2-1, with TRBD2 matching over 9 bases. The CDR3 is 17 residues long. From germline, CDR1 is MGHRA and CDR2 YSYEKL. Trimming removed 2 bases from V and 6 bases from J; junction bases left unmatched: 11.

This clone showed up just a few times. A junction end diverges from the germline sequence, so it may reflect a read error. The CDR3 DNA follows: TGTGCCAGTAGCTCCGGACAGGGGGAAGGCCTCTATGGCTACACCTTC. It is translated as CASSSGQGEGLYGYTF. The rearrangement links TRBV7-3 to TRBJ1-2, with 10 bases lining up with TRBD1. Germline values: CDR1 SGHTA, CDR2 FQGTGA. This CDR3 comprises 16 residues.

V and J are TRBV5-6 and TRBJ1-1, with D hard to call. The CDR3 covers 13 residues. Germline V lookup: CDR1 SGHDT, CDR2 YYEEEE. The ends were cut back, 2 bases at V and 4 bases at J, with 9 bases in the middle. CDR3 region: CASSFGEGTEAFF. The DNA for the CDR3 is TGTGCCAGCAGCTTTGGGGAGGGCACTGAAGCTTTCTTT.

DNA of the CDR3: TGTGCCAGTAGTCGGGGACTAGCGGGAGAGGCTGAGCAGTTCTTC. It is translated as CASSRGLAGEAEQFF. The chain employs TRBV19 and TRBJ2-1, with 14 bases identical to TRBD2. After removal of 5 bases from V and 9 bases from J, the junction contained 6 bases not matched to a gene. The CDR3 length is 15 residues. Germline-derived CDR1 and CDR2 are LNHDA and SQIVND (reference sequence).

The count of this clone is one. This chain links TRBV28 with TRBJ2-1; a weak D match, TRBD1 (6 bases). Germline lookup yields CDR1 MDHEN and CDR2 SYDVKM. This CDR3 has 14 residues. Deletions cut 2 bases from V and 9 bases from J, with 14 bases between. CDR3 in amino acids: CASSLRGTVGEQFF. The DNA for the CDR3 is TGTGCCAGCAGTTTAAGGGGGACGGTTGGTGAGCAGTTCTTC.